This T cell receptor beta chain is drawn from a study of cytomegalovirus exposure and HLA in healthy donors. In the PCR, 60 Vbeta and 13 Jbeta primers were used. TCRdb's table, derived via immunoSEQ multiplex PCR, lists solely in-frame clones and lacks some. The table records roughly 68,000 clones, around 80% of them present only once. The CDR3 loop spans 16 amino acids. J lost 6 bases, V lost 5 bases, and 8 bases had no gene match. CDR1 is MNHNY and CDR2 is SVGAGI in the germline V gene (reference sequence). Study-wide results and caveats: A later analysis showed HLA-associated TCR beta chains outstripping equally common others in clonal expansion.

About this clone: Its specificity is unknown.

The sequenced sample was PBMCs. The rearrangement uses TRBV6-6 and TRBJ2-3; TRBD2 agrees at 13 bases. The clonotype comes from a woman in her 30s in good health and CMV-seropositive. CDR3 residues: CASSTGTSGTLDTQYF. In nucleotides, the CDR3 is TGTGCCAGCAGTACCGGGACTAGCGGGACTTTGGATACGCAGTATTTT.